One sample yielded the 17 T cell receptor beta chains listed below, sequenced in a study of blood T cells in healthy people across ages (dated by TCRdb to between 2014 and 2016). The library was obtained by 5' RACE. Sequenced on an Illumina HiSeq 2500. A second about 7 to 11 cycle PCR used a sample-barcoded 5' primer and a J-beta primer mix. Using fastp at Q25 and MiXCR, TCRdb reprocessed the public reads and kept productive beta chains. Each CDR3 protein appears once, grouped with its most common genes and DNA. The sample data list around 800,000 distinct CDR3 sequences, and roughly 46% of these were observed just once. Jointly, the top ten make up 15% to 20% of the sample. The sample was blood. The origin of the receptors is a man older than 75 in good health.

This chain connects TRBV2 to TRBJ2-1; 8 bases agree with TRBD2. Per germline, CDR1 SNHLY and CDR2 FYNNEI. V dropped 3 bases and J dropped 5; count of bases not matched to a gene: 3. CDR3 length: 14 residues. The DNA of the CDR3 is TGTGCCAGCAGTGACGGGAGGGCGGACAATGAGCAGTTCTTC. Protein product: CASSDGRADNEQFF.

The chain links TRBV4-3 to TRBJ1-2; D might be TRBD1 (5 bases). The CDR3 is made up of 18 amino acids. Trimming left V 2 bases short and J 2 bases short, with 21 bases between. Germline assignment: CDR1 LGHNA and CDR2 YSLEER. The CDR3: CASSQLSGPITGNYGYTF. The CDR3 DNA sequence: TGCGCCAGCAGCCAACTCTCGGGACCCATCACGGGGAACTATGGCTACACCTTC.

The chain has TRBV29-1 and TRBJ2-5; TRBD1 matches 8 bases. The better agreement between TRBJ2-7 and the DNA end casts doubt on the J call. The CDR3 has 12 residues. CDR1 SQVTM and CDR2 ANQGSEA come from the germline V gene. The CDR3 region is CSVVPDRDEQYF. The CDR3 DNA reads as TGCAGCGTTGTCCCGGACAGGGACGAGCAGTACTTC.

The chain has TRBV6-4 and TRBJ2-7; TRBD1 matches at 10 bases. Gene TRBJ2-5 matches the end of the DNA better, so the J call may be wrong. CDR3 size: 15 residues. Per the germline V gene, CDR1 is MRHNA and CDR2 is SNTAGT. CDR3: CASTKETGGLETQYF. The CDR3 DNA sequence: TGTGCCAGCACCAAGGAGACAGGGGGCTTGGAGACCCAGTACTTC.

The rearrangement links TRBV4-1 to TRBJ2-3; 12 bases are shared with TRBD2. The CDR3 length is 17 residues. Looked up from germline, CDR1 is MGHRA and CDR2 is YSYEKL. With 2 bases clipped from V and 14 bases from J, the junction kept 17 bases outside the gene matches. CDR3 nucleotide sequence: TGCGCCAGCAGCCAATCACGACTAGCGGGAGTTCACAGATACGCGTATTTT. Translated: CASSQSRLAGVHRYAYF.

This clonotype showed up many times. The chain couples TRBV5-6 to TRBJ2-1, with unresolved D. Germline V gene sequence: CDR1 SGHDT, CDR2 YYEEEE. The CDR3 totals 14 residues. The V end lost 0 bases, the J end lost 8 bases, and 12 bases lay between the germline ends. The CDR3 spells CASSLGLRSDEQFF. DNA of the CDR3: TGTGCCAGCAGCTTGGGGTTGAGAAGCGATGAGCAGTTCTTC.

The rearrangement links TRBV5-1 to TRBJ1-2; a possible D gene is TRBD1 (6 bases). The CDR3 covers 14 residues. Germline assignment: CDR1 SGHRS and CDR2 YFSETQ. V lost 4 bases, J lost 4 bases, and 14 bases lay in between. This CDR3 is CASSRGGPGYGYTF. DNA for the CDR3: TGCGCCAGCAGCCGAGGGGGGCCGGGCTATGGCTACACCTTC.

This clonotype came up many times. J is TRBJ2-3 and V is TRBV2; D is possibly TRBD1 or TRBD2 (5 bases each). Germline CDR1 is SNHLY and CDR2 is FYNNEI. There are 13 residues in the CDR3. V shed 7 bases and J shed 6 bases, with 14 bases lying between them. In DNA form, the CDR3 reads TGTGCCAGCAACGAGATAGAGGGGGATACGCAGTATTTT. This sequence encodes CASNEIEGDTQYF.

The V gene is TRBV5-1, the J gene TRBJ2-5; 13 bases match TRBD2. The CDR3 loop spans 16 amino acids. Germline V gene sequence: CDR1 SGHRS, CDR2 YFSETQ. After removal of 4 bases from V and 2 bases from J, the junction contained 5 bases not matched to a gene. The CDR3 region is CASSRGLAGNQETQYF. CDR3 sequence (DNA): TGCGCCAGCAGCAGGGGACTAGCGGGGAATCAAGAGACCCAGTACTTC.

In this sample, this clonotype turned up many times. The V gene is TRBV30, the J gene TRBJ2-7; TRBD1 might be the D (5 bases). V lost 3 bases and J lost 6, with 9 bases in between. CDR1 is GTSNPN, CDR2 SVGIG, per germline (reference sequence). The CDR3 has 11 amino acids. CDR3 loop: CAWSQGSEQYF. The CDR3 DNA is TGTGCCTGGAGCCAGGGATCCGAGCAGTACTTC. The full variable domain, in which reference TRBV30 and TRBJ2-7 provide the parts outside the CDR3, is SQTIHQWPATLVQPVGSPLSLECTVEGTSNPNLYWYRQAAGRGLQLLFYSVGIGQISSEVPQNLSASRPQDRQFILSSKKLLLSDSGFYLCAWSQGSEQYFGPGTRLTVT.

The CDR3 DNA sequence: TGTGCCAGCAGCCCCGCGGGACTAGCGGAGCTCACAGATACGCAGTATTTT. It encodes CASSPAGLAELTDTQYF. The rearrangement uses TRBV6-6 and TRBJ2-3; TRBD2 matches 11 bases. V dropped 6 bases and J dropped 2; count of bases not matched to a gene: 10. Per the germline V gene, CDR1 is MNHNY and CDR2 is SVGAGI (reference sequence). The CDR3 is 17 residues long.

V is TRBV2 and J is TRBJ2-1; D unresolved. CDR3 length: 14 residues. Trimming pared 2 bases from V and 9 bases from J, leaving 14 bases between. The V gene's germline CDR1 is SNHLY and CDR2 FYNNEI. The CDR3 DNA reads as TGTGCCAGCAGTGAACTTGCCCCAGTTGCTGAGCAGTTCTTC. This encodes CASSELAPVAEQFF.

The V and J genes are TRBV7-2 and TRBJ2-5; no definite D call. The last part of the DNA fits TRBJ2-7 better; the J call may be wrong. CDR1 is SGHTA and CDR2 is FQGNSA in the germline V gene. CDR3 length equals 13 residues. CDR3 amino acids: CASSWADTYEQYF. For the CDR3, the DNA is TGTGCCAGCAGCTGGGCCGACACCTACGAGCAGTACTTC.

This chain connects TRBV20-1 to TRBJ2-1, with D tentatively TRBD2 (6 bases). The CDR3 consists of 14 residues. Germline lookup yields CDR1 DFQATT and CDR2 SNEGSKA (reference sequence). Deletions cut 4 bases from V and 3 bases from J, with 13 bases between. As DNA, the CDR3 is TGCAGTGCTATCGAACTGGGGGGCTACAATGAGCAGTTCTTC. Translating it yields CSAIELGGYNEQFF.

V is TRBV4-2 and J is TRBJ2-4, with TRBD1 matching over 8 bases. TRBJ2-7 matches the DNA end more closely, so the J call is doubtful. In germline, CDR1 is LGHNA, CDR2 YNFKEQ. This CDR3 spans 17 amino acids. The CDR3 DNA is TGTGCCAGCAGCCAAGACCCACCCCAGGGGGCTAGGAACGAGCAGTACTTC. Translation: CASSQDPPQGARNEQYF.

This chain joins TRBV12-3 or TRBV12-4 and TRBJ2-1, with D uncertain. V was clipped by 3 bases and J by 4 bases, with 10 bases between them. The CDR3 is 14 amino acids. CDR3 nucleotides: TGTGCCAGCAGTTTCGGTTCCAAATACAATGAGCAGTTCTTC. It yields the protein CASSFGSKYNEQFF.

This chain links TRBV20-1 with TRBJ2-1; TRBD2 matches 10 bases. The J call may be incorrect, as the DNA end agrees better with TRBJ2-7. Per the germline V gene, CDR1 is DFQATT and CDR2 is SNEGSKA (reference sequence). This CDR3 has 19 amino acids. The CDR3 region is CSAAGRGQPASGSFYEQYF. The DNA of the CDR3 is TGCAGTGCTGCGGGGAGGGGACAACCCGCTAGCGGGAGTTTTTACGAGCAGTACTTC.